Below, 18 T cell receptor beta chains from the same sample are listed, as sequenced in a study of shared clonotypes between healthy human individuals. This table comes from immunoSEQ multiplex PCR, and its TCRdb copy is limited to in-frame clones, with some not included. The sample contains a few million clones, just over 90% of which appear only once. Sequenced sample: naive CD4+ T cells from PBMCs. Specified subset: CD45RA+ positively selected. These receptors all come from a young man in good health. Some clones in this sample may be carry-over from other donors' samples.

The rearrangement joins TRBV7-9 to TRBJ2-3, with TRBD1 matching 9 bases. Germline-derived CDR1 and CDR2 are SEHNR and FQNEAQ (reference sequence). Trimming took 3 bases from V and 3 from J; bases not matched to a gene: 4. This CDR3 region has 15 residues. The CDR3 DNA reads as TGTGCCAGCAGCTTCCCGGGACAGGGAACAGATACGCAGTATTTT. The encoded protein is CASSFPGQGTDTQYF.

Worth noting for this clone: Other nucleotide sequences from this sample produce the same CDR3. The chain couples TRBV7-9 to TRBJ2-7; 9 positions match TRBD1. The CDR3 consists of 14 residues. The germline V gene encodes CDR1 SEHNR and CDR2 FQNEAQ (reference sequence). The junction had 4 bases not matched to a gene; V was cut back by 4 bases and J by 3 bases. CDR3 DNA sequence: TGTGCCAGCAGCTCGGGGACAGGGCGCTACGAGCAGTACTTC. Its protein is CASSSGTGRYEQYF. The entire variable domain, with the rest obtained from reference TRBV7-9 and TRBJ2-7, is as follows: DTGVSQNPRHKITKRGQNVTFRCDPISEHNRLYWYRQTLGQGPEFLTYFQNEAQLEKSRLLSDRFSAERPKGSFSTLEIQRTEQGDSAMYLCASSSGTGRYEQYFGPGTRLTVT.

The chain has TRBV5-5 and TRBJ1-4; D remains ambiguous. V lost 4 bases and J 7 bases, leaving 14 bases between the germline ends. The CDR3 extends over 14 amino acids. Germline values: CDR1 SGHKS, CDR2 YYEKEE (reference sequence). Written as DNA, the CDR3 is TGTGCCAGCAGCCCGGCCCTCACAGCTGAAAAACTGTTTTTT. Protein: CASSPALTAEKLFF.

The chain uses TRBV29-1 and TRBJ2-7, with D possibly being TRBD1 (6 bases). Germline-derived CDR1 and CDR2 are SQVTM and ANQGSEA. The germline V and J ends were trimmed by 3 bases and 2 bases, with 14 bases remaining between them. CDR3 length: 14 residues. The CDR3: CSVERTDIPYEQYF. In DNA, the CDR3 is TGCAGCGTTGAGAGGACAGACATACCCTACGAGCAGTACTTC.

The CDR3 is CASSRPGLVEDEQYF. Written as DNA, the CDR3 is TGTGCCAGCAGCCGCCCAGGACTAGTGGAGGACGAGCAGTACTTC. The gene calls are TRBV5-4 and TRBJ2-7; 7 bases match TRBD2. Per the germline V gene, CDR1 is SGHNT and CDR2 is YYREEE (reference sequence). V lost 4 bases and J lost 5; bases outside the gene matches: 12. This CDR3 is built from 15 residues.

A few counts support this clone. The CDR3 is CASSLAEDQPQHF. The CDR3 DNA follows: TGCGCCAGCAGCTTGGCCGAAGATCAGCCCCAGCATTTT. This sequence joins TRBV5-1 and TRBJ1-5; D gene ambiguous. Trimming took off 0 bases at V and 5 bases at J, with 6 bases between the two ends. Germline CDR1 SGHRS, CDR2 YFSETQ. This CDR3 region has 13 residues.

A single count supports this clone. The chain joins TRBV28 to TRBJ2-1, with TRBD2 matching over 9 bases. V shed 8 bases and J 8 bases; nucleotides not matched to a gene: 13. The CDR3 extends over 15 amino acids. CDR1 and CDR2 from the germline V gene are MDHEN and SYDVKM. The CDR3 sequence: CASPPCAGGAHEQFF. The CDR3 DNA reads as TGTGCCAGCCCACCTTGTGCGGGAGGGGCCCATGAGCAGTTCTTC.

The V gene is TRBV7-2, the J gene TRBJ2-7; 12 bases are shared with TRBD1. Germline trimming cut 4 bases from V and 7 bases from J; bases unmatched to any gene: 5. The germline V gene encodes CDR1 SGHTA and CDR2 FQGNSA. This CDR3 contains 14 residues. The CDR3 DNA sequence: TGTGCCAGCAGCTGGGACAGGGGGCGTCGGGAGCAGTACTTC. Its translation is CASSWDRGRREQYF.

This sequence joins TRBV7-3 and TRBJ2-2; the match to TRBD2 covers 10 bases. This CDR3 is built from 15 residues. V lost 2 bases, J lost 7 bases, and 4 bases stayed unmatched. Germline CDR1 SGHTA, CDR2 FQGTGA. CDR3 sequence reads: CASSLLAGVGGELFF. The CDR3, as DNA: TGTGCCAGCAGCTTACTAGCGGGAGTGGGCGGGGAGCTGTTTTTT.

V is TRBV5-1 and J is TRBJ1-4; D not certain. CDR3 length: 12 residues. Per germline, CDR1 SGHRS and CDR2 YFSETQ. V was trimmed by 0 bases and J by 7 bases, leaving 4 bases between them. The CDR3 DNA sequence: TGCGCCAGCAGCTTGGACGCTGAAAAACTGTTTTTT. Its protein is CASSLDAEKLFF.

This clone has just one count. The genes are TRBV14 and TRBJ2-5, with 8 bases fitting TRBD1. The V and J ends lost 0 bases and 2 bases, in that order; junction bases with no gene match: 5. The V gene's germline CDR1 is SGHDN and CDR2 FVKESK. CDR3 length equals 16 residues. The CDR3 protein is CASSQDAGTGQETQYF. CDR3 in DNA: TGTGCCAGCAGCCAAGACGCCGGGACAGGTCAAGAGACCCAGTACTTC. Supplemented by reference TRBV14 and TRBJ2-5, the full variable domain reads EAGVTQFPSHSVIEKGQTVTLRCDPISGHDNLYWYRRVMGKEIKFLLHFVKESKQDESGMPNNRFLAERTGGTYSTLKVQPAELEDSGVYFCASSQDAGTGQETQYFGPGTRLLVL.

The chain employs TRBV5-4 and TRBJ2-2, with 10 bases identical to TRBD1. Germline lookup yields CDR1 SGHNT and CDR2 YYREEE (reference sequence). The CDR3 contains 15 residues. With 4 bases clipped from V and 6 bases from J, the junction kept 6 bases outside the gene matches. Written as DNA, the CDR3 is TGTGCCAGCAGCCAGGGACAGGGGCGGGCCGGGGAGCTGTTTTTT. This sequence encodes CASSQGQGRAGELFF.

The chain carries TRBV7-9 and TRBJ2-7, with 10 bases fitting TRBD2. Germline CDR1 and CDR2: SEHNR and FQNEAQ (reference sequence). This CDR3 region has 16 residues. With 5 bases clipped from V and 7 bases from J, the junction kept 14 bases outside the gene matches. The CDR3, as DNA: TGTGCCAGCAGCAGGGGGTCCGCTAGCGGGAGCCTTGAGCAGTACTTC. This codes for CASSRGSASGSLEQYF.

Notes on this clone: The sample contains more than one DNA sequence encoding this CDR3. This sequence joins TRBV19 and TRBJ1-3; no clear D. The V and J ends lost 5 bases and 0 bases respectively, with 8 bases between them. This CDR3 has 14 amino acids. The germline CDR1 and CDR2 sequences are LNHDA and SQIVND (reference sequence). The CDR3, as DNA: TGTGCCAGTAGTGCTGGCAGCTCTGGAAACACCATATATTTT. This gives the protein CASSAGSSGNTIYF.

The chain carries TRBV29-1 and TRBJ1-1; perhaps TRBD1 as D (5 bases). V lost 6 bases and J lost 1, with 12 bases in between. From germline, CDR1 is SQVTM and CDR2 ANQGSEA. The CDR3 length is 13 residues. The CDR3 spells CSVLGLPNTEAFF. The CDR3 DNA reads as TGCAGCGTCCTGGGACTGCCGAACACTGAAGCTTTCTTT.

The chain uses TRBV30 and TRBJ1-4; TRBD1 aligns across 7 bases. V dropped 0 bases and J dropped 7; count of bases not matched to a gene: 5. This CDR3 is built from 14 residues. Germline V CDR1 and CDR2: GTSNPN, SVGIG (reference sequence). The CDR3 loop reads CAWSVTRGFEKLFF. The DNA of the CDR3 is TGTGCCTGGAGTGTAACCAGGGGGTTTGAAAAACTGTTTTTT. The whole variable domain, filled in from reference TRBV30 and TRBJ1-4, reads SQTIHQWPATLVQPVGSPLSLECTVEGTSNPNLYWYRQAAGRGLQLLFYSVGIGQISSEVPQNLSASRPQDRQFILSSKKLLLSDSGFYLCAWSVTRGFEKLFFGSGTQLSVL.

The J gene is TRBJ2-2, the V gene TRBV2; D not certain. The CDR3 has 13 residues. From germline, CDR1 is SNHLY and CDR2 FYNNEI. Between the trimmed V and J ends, which lost 6 bases and 1 base, there was a span of 6 bases. The CDR3 DNA sequence: TGTGCCAGCAGCCGCGAGAACACCGGGGAGCTGTTTTTT. Protein sequence: CASSRENTGELFF.

The count of this clone is one. The chain couples TRBV4-2 to TRBJ2-7; weak D call: TRBD1 (6 bases). Germline CDR1 is LGHNA and CDR2 is YNFKEQ. CDR3 length equals 16 residues. V lost 0 bases to trimming and J lost 3 bases, with 15 bases between them. CDR3 amino acids: CASSQDQYRDIYEQYF. The CDR3 DNA sequence: TGTGCCAGCAGCCAAGACCAATACCGGGACATCTACGAGCAGTACTTC.